This T cell receptor beta chain emerged from a study of T cell responses to AZD1222 COVID-19 vaccine. Study in general: Second doses were pooled across both intervals (about 4 or about 12 weeks).

Notes on the study in general: The breadth and depth of Spike-specific TCRs increased once two AZD1222 doses had been given. Repertoire sampling was restricted to post-peak T cell response timepoints.

With respect to this clone: The antigen is unknown.

Data came from immunoSEQ multiplex PCR; TCRdb stores just in-frame clones and leaves some out. The sample contains more than 80,000 clones, almost 90% of which appear only once. Germline CDR1 is MNHEY and CDR2 is SVGAGI. V was cut by 0 bases and J by 6 bases, with 8 bases left in between. The CDR3 has 14 amino acids. Source: peripheral blood, taken on day 0 of AZD1222 vaccination. This TCR derives from an adult in good health. The chain couples TRBV6-5 to TRBJ2-2; D gene ambiguous. CDR3 in DNA: TGTGCCAGCAGTTACTCGATTGAGGCCGGGGAGCTGTTTTTT. Translating it yields CASSYSIEAGELFF.